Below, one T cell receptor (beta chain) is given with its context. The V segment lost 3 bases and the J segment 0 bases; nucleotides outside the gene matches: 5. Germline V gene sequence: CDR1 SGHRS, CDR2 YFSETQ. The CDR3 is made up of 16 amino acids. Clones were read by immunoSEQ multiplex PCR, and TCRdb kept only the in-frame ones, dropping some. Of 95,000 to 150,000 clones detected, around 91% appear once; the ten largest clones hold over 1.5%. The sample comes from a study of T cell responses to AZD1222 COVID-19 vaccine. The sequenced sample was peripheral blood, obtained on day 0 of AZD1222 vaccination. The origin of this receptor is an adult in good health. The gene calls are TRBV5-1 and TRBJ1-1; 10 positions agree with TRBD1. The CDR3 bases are TGCGCCAGCAGCTGGGGACAGGGGACCATGAACACTGAAGCTTTCTTT. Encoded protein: CASSWGQGTMNTEAFF.